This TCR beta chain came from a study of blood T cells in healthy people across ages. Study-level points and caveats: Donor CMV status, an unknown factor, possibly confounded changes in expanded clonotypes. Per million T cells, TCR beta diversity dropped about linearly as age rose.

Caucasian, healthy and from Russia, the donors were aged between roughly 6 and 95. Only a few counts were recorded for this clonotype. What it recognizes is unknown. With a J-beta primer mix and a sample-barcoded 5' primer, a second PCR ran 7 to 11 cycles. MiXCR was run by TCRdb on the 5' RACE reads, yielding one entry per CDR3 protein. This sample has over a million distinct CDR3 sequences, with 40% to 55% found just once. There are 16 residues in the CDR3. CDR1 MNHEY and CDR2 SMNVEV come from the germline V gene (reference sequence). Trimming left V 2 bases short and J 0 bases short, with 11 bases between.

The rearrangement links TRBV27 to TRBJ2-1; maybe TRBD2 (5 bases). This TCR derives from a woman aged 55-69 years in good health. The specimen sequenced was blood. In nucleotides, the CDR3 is TGTGCCAGCAGTTTAACACAGCGGAGCTCCTACAATGAGCAGTTCTTC. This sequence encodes CASSLTQRSSYNEQFF.